One and the same sample provided the 8 T cell receptor beta chains below, sequenced in a study of control samples from healthy donors and cancer patients. Assay used: immunoSEQ multiplex PCR; TCRdb lists only in-frame clones, some missing. Among roughly 95,000 clones, about nine tenths were seen once, and the ten largest hold roughly 0.92%. The sequenced sample consisted of blood. The receptor set was obtained from a woman aged 25-40 years in good health.

The J gene is TRBJ2-3, the V gene TRBV29-1, with 13 positions matching TRBD2. Germline CDR1 and CDR2: SQVTM and ANQGSEA. V trimming: 5 bases; J trimming: 5 bases; junction bases outside the gene matches: 22. The CDR3 is made up of 20 amino acids. The DNA of the CDR3 is TGCAGCGTTTGGAGGGGATCCGGGACTAGCGGGATTTGGGCGGGAGATACGCAGTATTTT. Amino acid sequence: CSVWRGSGTSGIWAGDTQYF.

J is TRBJ2-3 and V is TRBV10-3; 8 nucleotides line up with TRBD1. From germline, CDR1 is ENHRY and CDR2 SYGVKD. CDR3 size: 15 residues. V lost 10 bases to trimming and J lost 5 bases; unmatched junction nucleotides: 14. CDR3 sequence (DNA): TGTGCCACCGGGCCGAACAGGGGGTGGTTAGATACGCAGTATTTT. This encodes CATGPNRGWLDTQYF.

The table lists this clone with a count of one. The chain links TRBV2 to TRBJ1-5; 7 nucleotides align to TRBD1. This CDR3 region has 19 residues. Germline CDR1 and CDR2: SNHLY and FYNNEI. V was clipped by 6 bases and J by 0 bases; unmatched bases: 17. The CDR3 spells CASSRRQGTPLYSNQPQHF. The DNA for the CDR3 is TGTGCCAGCAGCCGCCGACAGGGTACCCCGCTTTATAGCAATCAGCCCCAGCATTTT.

This clone has only one observation. This chain links TRBV5-1 with TRBJ1-5; TRBD1 matches at 7 bases. Germline trimming cut 4 bases from V and 7 bases from J; bases unmatched to any gene: 8. Germline V gene sequence: CDR1 SGHRS, CDR2 YFSETQ. This CDR3 has 14 amino acids. CDR3 in DNA: TGCGCCAGCAGCCAAACAGGGGATTCGCAGCCCCAGCATTTT. Amino acids: CASSQTGDSQPQHF.

The rearrangement uses TRBV29-1 and TRBJ2-7; TRBD1 matches 12 bases. The CDR3 sequence is 13 residues long. Germline-derived CDR1 and CDR2 are SQVTM and ANQGSEA. The J segment lost 6 bases and the V segment lost 6 bases, leaving 6 bases of the junction unmatched. The CDR3 DNA reads TGCAGCGTCAGGGGGACAGGGGGCAGCGAGCAGTACTTC. Protein: CSVRGTGGSEQYF.

The chain links TRBV2 to TRBJ2-7; the D gene is possibly TRBD1 (6 bases). V shed 4 bases and J shed 0 bases, with 10 bases lying between them. CDR3 length: 14 residues. Germline-derived CDR1 and CDR2 are SNHLY and FYNNEI. The CDR3 coding sequence is TGTGCCAGCAGTGGACAGGCAAGCTCCTACGAGCAGTACTTC. Its protein product is CASSGQASSYEQYF.

The J gene is TRBJ2-1, the V gene TRBV5-1; D ambiguous. The CDR3 sequence is 12 residues long. With 0 bases removed from V and 4 bases from J, the gap between germline ends came to 2 bases. CDR1 SGHRS and CDR2 YFSETQ come from the germline V gene. CDR3 in amino acids: CASSLEYNEQFF. The CDR3 region has the DNA TGCGCCAGCAGCTTGGAATACAATGAGCAGTTCTTC.

The chain has TRBV19 and TRBJ2-7; weak D call: TRBD2 (6 bases). Between the trimmed V and J ends, which lost 5 bases and 3 bases, there was a span of 14 bases. CDR1 and CDR2 (germline): LNHDA, SQIVND (reference sequence). This CDR3 spans 14 amino acids. The CDR3 DNA reads TGTGCCAGTAGTCCCCGGGGGAGTGTCTACGAGCAGTACTTC. It translates to CASSPRGSVYEQYF.